Here is one T cell receptor (beta chain) with its context. The entry originates in a study of blood T cell repertoires in COVID-19. Looking at the study overall: Italy, Spain and the United States were the sources of the convalescent and acute COVID-19 samples. PBMCs, B-cell-depleted T cells, or T cells provided the cDNA or gDNA that made up the material.

The data were produced by immunoSEQ multiplex PCR, yet TCRdb's version contains in-frame clones alone and is incomplete. The table includes around 170,000 clones, less than 90% detected once. Sequencing input: peripheral blood. The clonotype originates from a woman aged 40 to 50 with acute or convalescent COVID-19.

The CDR3 sequence is CATSEIRLAGGWDTGELFF. The CDR3 DNA is TGTGCCACCAGTGAAATACGTCTAGCGGGGGGTTGGGACACCGGGGAGCTGTTTTTT. The J gene is TRBJ2-2, the V gene TRBV24-1, with TRBD2 matching 11 bases. Germline V gene lookup returns CDR1 KGHDR and CDR2 SFDVKD. The CDR3 extends over 19 amino acids. The V and J ends lost 4 bases and 3 bases, in that order; junction bases with no gene match: 12.